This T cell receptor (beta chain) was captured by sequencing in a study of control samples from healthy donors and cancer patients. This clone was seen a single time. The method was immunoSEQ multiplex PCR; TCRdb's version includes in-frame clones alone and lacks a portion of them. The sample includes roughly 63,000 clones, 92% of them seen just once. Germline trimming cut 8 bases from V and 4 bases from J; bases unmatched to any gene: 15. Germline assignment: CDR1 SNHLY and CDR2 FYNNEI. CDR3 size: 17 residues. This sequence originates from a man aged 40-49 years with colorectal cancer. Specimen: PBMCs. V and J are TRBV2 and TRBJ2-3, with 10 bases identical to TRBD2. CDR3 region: CASRAQSGGAAADTQYF. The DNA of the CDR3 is TGTGCCAGCCGGGCCCAGAGCGGGGGGGCCGCCGCAGATACGCAGTATTTT.